These T cell receptor beta chains were read from a single sample in a study of shared clonotypes between healthy human individuals. The protocol was immunoSEQ multiplex PCR, while the TCRdb copy is restricted to in-frame clones and leaves out a portion. The data show roughly 450,000 clones, 79% seen once. Sample: PBMCs. These receptors all stem from a woman in her 40s in good health. Some clones in this sample may be carry-over from other donors' samples. The CDR3 runs from the conserved cysteine through the conserved F or W. The D gene is left open where the match is weak. Clone size, where shown, is once, few, many, or a class for clones that have expanded.

D gene	V gene	clone size	J gene	CDR3 DNA	CDR3 protein
.	TRBV10-3	.	TRBJ2-3	TGTGCCACAGGCCGACAGGAAAGCACAGATACGCAGTATTTT	CATGRQESTDTQYF
TRBD2	TRBV11-3	.	TRBJ2-1	TGTGCCAGCAGCTTAGGAAGGGGGAGCGGGAGTAGGAATGAGCAGTTCTTC	CASSLGRGSGSRNEQFF
TRBD2	TRBV27	.	TRBJ2-1	TGTGCCAGCAGTTTATGGGGGGGGAAGAGCTCCTACAATGAGCAGTTCTTC	CASSLWGGKSSYNEQFF
.	TRBV30	.	TRBJ1-5	TGTGCCTGGAGTGTAAACAGGGCTCAGCCCCAGCATTTT	CAWSVNRAQPQHF
TRBD2	TRBV10-3	.	TRBJ2-7	TGTGCCATCAGTGGTACGACTAGCGGGAGGGCCGAAAGCTCCTACGAGCAGTACTTC	CAISGTTSGRAESSYEQYF
.	TRBV5-8	.	TRBJ2-7	TGTGCCAGCAGCTTGGCCTCGACAATCGACGAGCAGTACTTC	CASSLASTIDEQYF
.	TRBV7-3	.	TRBJ2-3	TGTGCCAGCAGCCGAATGGGGGGCACAGATACGCAGTATTTT	CASSRMGGTDTQYF
TRBD1	TRBV5-1	.	TRBJ2-2	TGCGCCAGCAGCCGGGACAGGGCGAACACCGGGGAGCTGTTTTTT	CASSRDRANTGELFF
.	TRBV5-1	.	TRBJ1-2	TGCGCCAGCAGGGAGGGGAGTGGCCCCTCGGGCTACACCTTC	CASREGSGPSGYTF
TRBD2	TRBV14	.	TRBJ2-3	TGTGCCAGCAGCCGCCCTAGCGGGGGTACGCAGTATTTT	CASSRPSGGTQYF
TRBD2	TRBV7-3	.	TRBJ2-1	TGTGCCAGCAGCCCATCGACTAGCGAGTACAATGAGCAGTTCTTC	CASSPSTSEYNEQFF
.	TRBV2	many	TRBJ2-3	TGTGCCAGCGGAGACCGAAACACAGATACGCAGTATTTT	CASGDRNTDTQYF
TRBD2	TRBV11-2	.	TRBJ2-1	TGTGCCAGCAGCCATACCGGGACTAGGTACAATGAGCAGTTCTTC	CASSHTGTRYNEQFF
TRBD1	TRBV18	.	TRBJ1-2	TGTGCCAGCTCATTACTCCAGGGGGCTAACTATGGCTACACCTTC	CASSLLQGANYGYTF
.	TRBV19	.	TRBJ2-1	TGTGCCAGTAGTGTTACTCTGGGCAATGAGCAGTTCTTC	CASSVTLGNEQFF
.	TRBV27	once	TRBJ2-2	TGTGCCAGCAGTTTACCCCCCAGCACCGGGGAGCTGTTTTTT	CASSLPPSTGELFF
.	TRBV10-3	few	TRBJ1-6	TGTGCCATCAGTGAGTCGATTGGGGCGGCGGGTTCACCCCTCCACTTT	CAISESIGAAGSPLHF
.	TRBV5-1	.	TRBJ1-3	TGCGCCAGCAGCCCAGGAGGCCGGAGCTCTGGAAACACCATATATTTT	CASSPGGRSSGNTIYF
.	TRBV18	.	TRBJ2-1	TGTGCCAGCTCCTCCAGCCGTGGGGCCTCTTACAATGAGCAGTTCTTC	CASSSSRGASYNEQFF
.	TRBV18	.	TRBJ2-7	TGTGCCAGCTCTCCCCTAGGGCCCTCAGAAGAGCAGTACTTC	CASSPLGPSEEQYF
TRBD2	TRBV9	.	TRBJ2-2	TGTGCCAGCAGCAATCGACTAGCGGGAGCGGCCGGGGAGCTGTTTTTT	CASSNRLAGAAGELFF
.	TRBV29-1	once	TRBJ2-5	TGCAGCGTTACCGACTGGGCCGAGACCCAGTACTTC	CSVTDWAETQYF
TRBD1	TRBV6-6	.	TRBJ2-7	TGTGCCAGCGGACAGGGAATCGAGCAGTACTTC	CASGQGIEQYF
TRBD2	TRBV28	few	TRBJ2-5	TGTGCCAGCAGTCCCGGGACTAGCCTCACAGAGACCCAGTACTTC	CASSPGTSLTETQYF
.	TRBV7-2	.	TRBJ2-7	TGTGCCAGCAGCTTTGGCTGGGGGTCCTACGAGCAGTACTTC	CASSFGWGSYEQYF
TRBD2	TRBV2	.	TRBJ2-3	TGTGCCAGCGGGGAGGGACTAGAAGATACGCAGTATTTT	CASGEGLEDTQYF
TRBD1	TRBV6-4	.	TRBJ1-2	TGTGCCAGCAGTGCCACCATTGGGACAGAGGTCTATGGCTACACCTTC	CASSATIGTEVYGYTF
.	TRBV18	.	TRBJ1-1	TGTGCCAGCTCGCCCACAGTGGGCACTGAAGCTTTCTTT	CASSPTVGTEAFF
TRBD2	TRBV10-3	.	TRBJ2-7	TGTGCCACCGGGACTAGCGGGACCGGCGAGCAGTACTTC	CATGTSGTGEQYF
.	TRBV2	few	TRBJ2-1	TGTGCCAGCAGGCAATCTGACTCCACGAGCTCCTACAATGAGCAGTTCTTC	CASRQSDSTSSYNEQFF
.	TRBV20-1	.	TRBJ2-1	TGCAGTGCCAAGGGGAATGAGCAGTTCTTC	CSAKGNEQFF
TRBD2	TRBV18	once	TRBJ2-2	TGTGCCAGCTCACCATTCTTAGCGGGAGCCGGCGGGGAGCTGTTTTTT	CASSPFLAGAGGELFF
.	TRBV5-1	.	TRBJ2-7	TGCGCCAGCAGCTTGGGAACGGGCGGCCGGTTGGAAGAGCAGTACTTC	CASSLGTGGRLEEQYF
.	TRBV28	.	TRBJ2-3	TGTGCCAGCAGTTTAGAGGTGAGGGATACGCAGTATTTT	CASSLEVRDTQYF
TRBD2	TRBV30	.	TRBJ2-1	TGTGCCTGGAGAACGGGTAGCGGGGGCTACAATGAGCAGTTCTTC	CAWRTGSGGYNEQFF
TRBD2	TRBV4-1	.	TRBJ2-5	TGCGCCAGCAGCCAAGATGGGACTAGTCGAGAGACCCAGTACTTC	CASSQDGTSRETQYF
.	TRBV7-7	.	TRBJ1-5	TGTGCTAGCAGCATTAATCGCGGGGGGTCGGAAGGGCTTTATAGCAATCAGCCCCAGCATTTT	CASSINRGGSEGLYSNQPQHF
.	TRBV18	.	TRBJ2-2	TGTGCCAGCTCACCACTGACTTTTGAGGCCGGGGAGCTGTTTTTT	CASSPLTFEAGELFF
.	TRBV5-4	.	TRBJ2-5	TGTGCCAGCAGCCTCTATGGTGGGAGTCGGGAAGAGACCCAGTACTTC	CASSLYGGSREETQYF
.	TRBV4-2	.	TRBJ1-5	TGTGCCAGCAGCCAAGACGACAGAGGCAATCAGCCCCAGCATTTT	CASSQDDRGNQPQHF